This T cell receptor beta chain emerged from a study of beta chain features in type 1 diabetes. In the case of this clone: Antigen specificity is unknown.

Germline values: CDR1 MNHEY, CDR2 SVGAGI. The CDR3 is 16 amino acids. Trimming removed 4 bases from V and 2 bases from J; junction bases left unmatched: 2. Expressed TCRB transcripts were sequenced because the isolated RNA had all been reverse transcribed beforehand. Measured with immunoSEQ multiplex PCR; TCRdb has only the in-frame clones, and not every one. The table has some 640,000 clones, roughly an eighth seen once. Overall study findings and caveats: The study found moderately but significantly shorter TCRB CDR3s in all four CD4+ subsets of Type 1 diabetes patients.

This sequence joins TRBV6-5 and TRBJ2-2; 12 nucleotides align to TRBD2. The TCR sequence derives from a man aged 18-30 years with type 1 diabetes. The sequenced sample consisted of naive CD4+ T cells from blood. In DNA, the CDR3 is TGTGCCAGCAGTTCCGGACTAGCGGGAAACACCGGGGAGCTGTTTTTT. Translation gives CASSSGLAGNTGELFF.